This TCR beta chain was found in a study of T cell clonality in common variable immunodeficiency. Caucasian heritage predominated among both patients and controls. Here immunoSEQ multiplex PCR was the method, and the copy in TCRdb shows in-frame clones only, minus some. The sample yields around 57,000 clones, without any singletons. To note about this clone: Antigen specificity is unknown. The CDR3 goes on 3 residues after the read ends, and that part is filled in from the germline J gene.

The study, taken as a whole, reports: CVID subjects shared fewer TCRbeta clones than healthy controls did. CVID patient heterogeneity limited repertoire-clinical complication correlations. Fewer deletions and N-nucleotide insertions were reportedly seen in common variable immunodeficiency TCR beta sequences.

Unmatched junction bases numbered 16, after V lost 5 bases and J lost 1 base. The CDR3 loop spans 19 amino acids. Source material: peripheral blood mononuclear cells. V gene TRBV5-3 combines with J gene TRBJ2-1; TRBD1 aligns across 9 bases. TRBV5-3 is placed among ORFs of uncertain function. The TCR sequence derives from a person aged 18-69 years in good health. CDR3 sequence reads: CARRYSDRGSLRSYNEQFF. The CDR3 DNA, read in part, is TGTGCCAGAAGGTACAGCGACAGGGGGAGCTTGAGGTCCTACAATGAG.